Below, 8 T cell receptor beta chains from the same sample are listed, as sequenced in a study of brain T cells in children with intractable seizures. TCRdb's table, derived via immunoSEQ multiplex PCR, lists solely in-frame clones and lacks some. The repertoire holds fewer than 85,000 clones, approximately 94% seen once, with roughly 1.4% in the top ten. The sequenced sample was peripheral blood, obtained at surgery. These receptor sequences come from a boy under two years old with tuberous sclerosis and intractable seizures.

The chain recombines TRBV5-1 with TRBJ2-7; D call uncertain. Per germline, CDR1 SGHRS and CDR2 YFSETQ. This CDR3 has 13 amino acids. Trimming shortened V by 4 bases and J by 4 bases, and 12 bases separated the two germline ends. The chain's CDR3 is CASSVTPRYEQYF. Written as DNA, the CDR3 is TGCGCCAGCAGCGTGACCCCGCGGTACGAGCAGTACTTC.

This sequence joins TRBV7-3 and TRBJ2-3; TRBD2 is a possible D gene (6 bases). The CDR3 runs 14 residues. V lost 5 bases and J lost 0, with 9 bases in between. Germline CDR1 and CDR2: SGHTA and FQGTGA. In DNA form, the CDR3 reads TGTGCCAGCAGCCCCGGGACTAGCACAGATACGCAGTATTTT. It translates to CASSPGTSTDTQYF. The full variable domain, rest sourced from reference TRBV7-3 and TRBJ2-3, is GAGVSQTPSNKVTEKGKYVELRCDPISGHTALYWYRQSLGQGPEFLIYFQGTGAADDSGLPNDRFFAVRPEGSVSTLKIQRTERGDSAVYLCASSPGTSTDTQYFGPGTRLTVL.

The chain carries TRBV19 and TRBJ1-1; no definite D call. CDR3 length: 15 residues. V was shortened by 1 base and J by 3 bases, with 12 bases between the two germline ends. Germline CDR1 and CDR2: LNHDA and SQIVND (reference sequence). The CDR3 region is CASSIGGEGDTEAFF. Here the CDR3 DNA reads TGTGCCAGTAGTATAGGCGGGGAGGGAGACACTGAAGCTTTCTTT.

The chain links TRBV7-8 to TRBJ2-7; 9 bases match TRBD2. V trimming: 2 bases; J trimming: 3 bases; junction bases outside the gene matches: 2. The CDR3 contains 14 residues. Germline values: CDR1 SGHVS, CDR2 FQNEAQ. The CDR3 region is CASSLLAGLYEQYF. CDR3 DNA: TGTGCCAGCAGCTTACTAGCGGGACTCTACGAGCAGTACTTC.

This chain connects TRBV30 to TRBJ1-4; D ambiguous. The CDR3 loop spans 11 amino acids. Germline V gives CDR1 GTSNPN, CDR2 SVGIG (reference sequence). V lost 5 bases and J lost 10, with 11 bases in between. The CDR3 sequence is CAWAYSGKLFF. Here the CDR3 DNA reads TGTGCCTGGGCGTACAGTGGAAAACTGTTTTTT. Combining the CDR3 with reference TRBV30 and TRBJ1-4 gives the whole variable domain SQTIHQWPATLVQPVGSPLSLECTVEGTSNPNLYWYRQAAGRGLQLLFYSVGIGQISSEVPQNLSASRPQDRQFILSSKKLLLSDSGFYLCAWAYSGKLFFGSGTQLSVL.

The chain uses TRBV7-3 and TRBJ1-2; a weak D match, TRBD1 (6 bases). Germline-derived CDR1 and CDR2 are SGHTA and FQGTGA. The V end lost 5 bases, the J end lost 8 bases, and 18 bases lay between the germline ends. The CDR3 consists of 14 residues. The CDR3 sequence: CASSPTQGSGGYTF. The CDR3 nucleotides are TGTGCCAGCAGCCCTACACAGGGTTCGGGCGGCTACACCTTC.

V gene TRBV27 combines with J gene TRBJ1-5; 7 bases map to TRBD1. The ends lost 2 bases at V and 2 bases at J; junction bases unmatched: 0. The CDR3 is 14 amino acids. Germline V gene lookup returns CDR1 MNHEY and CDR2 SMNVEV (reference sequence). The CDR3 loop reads CASSLGQGNQPQHF. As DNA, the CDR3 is TGTGCCAGCAGTTTAGGACAGGGCAATCAGCCCCAGCATTTT.

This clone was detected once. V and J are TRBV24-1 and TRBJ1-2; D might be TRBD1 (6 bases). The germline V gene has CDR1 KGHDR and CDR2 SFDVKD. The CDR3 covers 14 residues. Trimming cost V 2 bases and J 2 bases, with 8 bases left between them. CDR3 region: CATSDWTENYGYTF. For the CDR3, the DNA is TGTGCCACCAGTGATTGGACAGAAAACTATGGCTACACCTTC.